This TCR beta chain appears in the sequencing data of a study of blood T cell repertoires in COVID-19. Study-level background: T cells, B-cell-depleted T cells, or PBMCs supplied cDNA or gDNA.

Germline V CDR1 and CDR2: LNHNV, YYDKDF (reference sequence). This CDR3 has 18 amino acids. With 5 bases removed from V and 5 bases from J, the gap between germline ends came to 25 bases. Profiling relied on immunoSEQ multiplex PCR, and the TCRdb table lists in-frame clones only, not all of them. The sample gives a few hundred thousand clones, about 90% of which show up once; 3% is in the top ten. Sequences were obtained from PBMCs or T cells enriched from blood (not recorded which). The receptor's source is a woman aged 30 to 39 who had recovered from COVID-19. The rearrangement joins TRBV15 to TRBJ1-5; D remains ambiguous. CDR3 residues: CATSLQHFQYICYQPQHF. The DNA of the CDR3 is TGTGCCACCAGCTTACAGCACTTCCAATATATTTGCTATCAGCCCCAGCATTTT.